A single sample gave rise to the 17 T cell receptor beta chains below, sequenced in a study of identical twins (dated by TCRdb to the mid-2010s). Library preparation employed 5' RACE. Sequencing instrument: Illumina HiSeq 2000. Starting from the raw public reads, TCRdb applied fastp trimming at Q25, assembled clones with MiXCR and retained in-frame beta chains. Every distinct CDR3 protein forms one entry, paired with its most common genes and DNA. Within this sample are around 680,000 distinct CDR3 sequences, with roughly 8% of them counted one time only. The top ten constitute approximately 0.96% of the sample. This sample also appeared in a second study, on yellow fever vaccine responses in identical twins.

The sample was PBMCs. Receptor source: a woman between 18 and 30 years old in good health.

The J gene is TRBJ2-1, the V gene TRBV27, with 8 bases that match TRBD1. The germline V gene encodes CDR1 MNHEY and CDR2 SMNVEV (reference sequence). This CDR3 has 15 residues. With 5 bases clipped from V and 0 bases from J, the junction kept 3 bases outside the gene matches. The DNA of the CDR3 is TGTGCCAGCAGTAGCAGGGGGCCCTCCTACAATGAGCAGTTCTTC. Its translation: CASSSRGPSYNEQFF.

The chain employs TRBV3-1 and TRBJ2-3, with unresolved D. V lost 7 bases and J lost 4, with 15 bases in between. Germline CDR1 reads LGHDT; CDR2 reads YNNKEL (reference sequence). The CDR3 is 14 residues long. CDR3 in DNA: TGTGCCAGCAATTCCCAGCGATTTCCAGATACGCAGTATTTT. Translating gives CASNSQRFPDTQYF.

This clonotype was counted many times. The chain combines TRBV27 with TRBJ2-1; possibly TRBD1 for D (5 bases). This CDR3 region has 15 residues. Germline V CDR1 and CDR2: MNHEY, SMNVEV (reference sequence). V was pared by 2 bases and J by 8 bases, with 16 bases between. The CDR3 DNA follows: TGTGCCAGCAGTTTACACTTGCAGGGATCTTATGAGCAGTTCTTC. It encodes CASSLHLQGSYEQFF.

This clonotype turned up a few times. The CDR3 sequence is CASSLVVWSGAAPDTQYF. CDR3 DNA sequence: TGTGCCAGCAGCTTAGTTGTGTGGAGCGGGGCCGCCCCAGATACGCAGTATTTT. The rearrangement uses TRBV11-2 and TRBJ2-3; 7 bases agree with TRBD2. V lost 1 base, J lost 4 bases, and 14 bases stayed unmatched. CDR1 is SGHAT, CDR2 FQNNGV, per germline. CDR3 length: 18 residues.

This clonotype was counted between two and nine times. The chain uses TRBV9 and TRBJ2-6, with a possible D match to TRBD1 (6 bases). Germline V lookup: CDR1 SGDLS, CDR2 YYNGEE. CDR3 length equals 17 residues. The V and J ends lost 4 bases and 11 bases respectively, with 25 bases between them. The CDR3 loop is CASSSTTLEGQSYVLTF. DNA for the CDR3: TGTGCCAGCAGCTCAACCACCCTCGAAGGACAGTCATACGTCCTGACTTTC.

This clonotype was recorded at least ten times. The V call is TRBV28, the J call TRBJ2-1; no firm D call. CDR1 MDHEN and CDR2 SYDVKM come from the germline V gene. This CDR3 is built from 12 residues. V gave up 8 bases and J gave up 9 bases, with 14 bases separating them. CDR3 bases: TGTGCCAGCGCGGAAACCACCCGTGAGCAGTTCTTC. Translated, it gives CASAETTREQFF.

This clonotype was counted at least ten times. The chain links TRBV14 to TRBJ2-7, with D possibly matching TRBD1 (5 bases). Germline V gene sequence: CDR1 SGHDN, CDR2 FVKESK. This CDR3 has 13 amino acids. Trimming cost V 1 base and J 2 bases, with 6 bases left between them. DNA of the CDR3: TGTGCCAGCAGCCAAGCAGGGACCTACGAGCAGTACTTC. Protein: CASSQAGTYEQYF.

The chain couples TRBV7-9 to TRBJ2-3, with a possible D match to TRBD2 (6 bases). V was shortened by 5 bases and J by 4 bases, with 13 bases between the two germline ends. Germline V gene lookup returns CDR1 SEHNR and CDR2 FQNEAQ (reference sequence). This CDR3 spans 14 amino acids. Written as DNA, the CDR3 is TGTGCCAGCAGCCAACAGCTAGCGTCAGATACGCAGTATTTT. Encoded protein: CASSQQLASDTQYF.

This clonotype showed up just a few times. V is TRBV4-1 and J is TRBJ2-3, with D tentatively TRBD1 or TRBD2 (5 bases each). CDR1 and CDR2 from the germline V gene are MGHRA and YSYEKL. V was shortened by 1 base and J by 5 bases, with 13 bases between the two germline ends. The CDR3 has 15 residues. DNA of the CDR3: TGCGCCAGCAGCCAAGGAGGGGTCTCTGTAGATACGCAGTATTTT. Its protein is CASSQGGVSVDTQYF.

This clonotype was seen a few times. The chain is built from TRBV18 and TRBJ1-1; D gene uncertain. Germline assignment: CDR1 KGHSH and CDR2 LQKENI. This CDR3 spans 13 amino acids. V was cut by 1 base and J by 3 bases, with 6 bases left in between. CDR3 loop: CASSPQGHTEAFF. The CDR3 nucleotides are TGTGCCAGCTCACCACAGGGTCACACTGAAGCTTTCTTT. Based on the CDR3 plus reference TRBV18 and TRBJ1-1, the full variable domain is NAGVMQNPRHLVRRRGQEARLRCSPMKGHSHVYWYRQLPEEGLKFMVYLQKENIIDESGMPKERFSAEFPKEGPSILRIQQVVRGDSAAYFCASSPQGHTEAFFGQGTRLTVV.

This clonotype has a handful of counts. This chain connects TRBV6-4 to TRBJ2-5; 10 nucleotides line up with TRBD2. Germline lookup yields CDR1 MRHNA and CDR2 SNTAGT. The CDR3 spans 15 residues. The trim removed 4 bases at V and 1 base at J, leaving 3 bases unmatched. The CDR3 loop reads CASSVSGGPQETQYF. The CDR3 DNA reads as TGTGCCAGCAGTGTTAGCGGGGGGCCCCAAGAGACCCAGTACTTC.

The CDR3 loop reads CASSIGTGGINEQYF. The CDR3 DNA reads TGTGCCAGTAGTATCGGGACAGGGGGCATCAACGAGCAGTACTTC. The chain couples TRBV19 to TRBJ2-7, with 12 nucleotides matching TRBD1. Trimming removed 3 bases from V and 5 bases from J; junction bases left unmatched: 5. Germline CDR1 LNHDA, CDR2 SQIVND (reference sequence). The CDR3 has 15 amino acids.

This clonotype was seen ten or more times. The CDR3 spells CASSPGDGYTF. CDR3 bases: TGTGCCAGCAGCCCTGGCGATGGCTACACCTTC. This rearrangement joins TRBV7-9 to TRBJ1-2; no reliable D call. Trimming shortened V by 5 bases and J by 6 bases, and 7 bases separated the two germline ends. The CDR3 length is 11 residues. Germline V CDR1 and CDR2: SEHNR, FQNEAQ (reference sequence).

This clonotype has ten or more counts. The DNA of the CDR3 is TGTGCCAGCAGCGTATTTCCCGAGGGGACTGAGCAGTTCTTC. It yields the protein CASSVFPEGTEQFF. V usage is TRBV9 and J usage is TRBJ2-1; D may correspond to TRBD1 or TRBD2 (5 bases each). Germline CDR1 reads SGDLS; CDR2 reads YYNGEE. V shed 1 base and J shed 9 bases, with 14 bases lying between them. This CDR3 has 14 residues.

V gene TRBV10-3 combines with J gene TRBJ2-1, with 8 bases identical to TRBD2. The CDR3 consists of 17 residues. The ends lost 3 bases at V and 0 bases at J; junction bases unmatched: 7. CDR1 and CDR2 from the germline V gene are ENHRY and SYGVKD. The CDR3 bases are TGTGCCATCAGTGACCCGACTAGCGCCAGCTCCTACAATGAGCAGTTCTTC. Its protein is CAISDPTSASSYNEQFF.

This clonotype was seen a few times. The rearrangement uses TRBV20-1 and TRBJ2-3; the D gene is possibly TRBD1 (5 bases). Germline-derived CDR1 and CDR2 are DFQATT and SNEGSKA (reference sequence). The V gene lost 5 bases and the J gene lost 2 bases, with 23 bases spanning the gap. The CDR3 totals 17 residues. CDR3 sequence (DNA): TGCAGTGCTGCACTTTACAACGGACACTCTAACACAGATACGCAGTATTTT. This gives the protein CSAALYNGHSNTDTQYF.

The CDR3, as DNA: TGTGCCAGCAGCCGTAGGGGGGATGAGCAGTACTTC. This sequence encodes CASSRRGDEQYF. V and J are TRBV6-5 and TRBJ2-7; D tentatively reads TRBD1 or TRBD2 (6 bases each). This CDR3 spans 12 amino acids. Germline V gene data show CDR1 as MNHEY and CDR2 as SVGAGI. Deletions cut 6 bases from V and 7 bases from J, with 13 bases between.